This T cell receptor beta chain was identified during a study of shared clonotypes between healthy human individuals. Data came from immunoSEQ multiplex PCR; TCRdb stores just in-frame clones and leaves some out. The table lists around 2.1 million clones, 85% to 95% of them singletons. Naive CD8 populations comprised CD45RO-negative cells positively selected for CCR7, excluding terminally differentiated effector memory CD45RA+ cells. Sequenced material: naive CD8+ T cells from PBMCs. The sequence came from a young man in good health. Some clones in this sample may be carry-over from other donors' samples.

The CDR3 region has the DNA TGTGCCAGCAGCCCCCAGAGGACAGGAGAGGATACGCAGTATTTT. It codes for CASSPQRTGEDTQYF. The rearrangement joins TRBV9 to TRBJ2-3; 7 bases line up with TRBD1. Germline CDR1 is SGDLS and CDR2 is YYNGEE. J was trimmed by 6 bases and V by 4 bases; bases with no gene match: 11. There are 15 residues in the CDR3.